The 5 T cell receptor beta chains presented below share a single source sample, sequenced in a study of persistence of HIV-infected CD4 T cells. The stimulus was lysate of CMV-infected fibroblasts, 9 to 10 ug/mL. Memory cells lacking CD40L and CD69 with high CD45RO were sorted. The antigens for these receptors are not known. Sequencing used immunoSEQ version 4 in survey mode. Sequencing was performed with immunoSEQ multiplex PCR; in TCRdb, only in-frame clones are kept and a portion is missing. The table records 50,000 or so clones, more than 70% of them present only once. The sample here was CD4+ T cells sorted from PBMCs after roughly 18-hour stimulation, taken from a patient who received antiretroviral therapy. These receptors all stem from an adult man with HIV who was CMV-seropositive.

The DNA for the CDR3 is TGCGCCAGCACTGGGGGGGCAGTTGGGACAGATACGCAGTATTTT. It translates to CASTGGAVGTDTQYF. This chain connects TRBV10-2 to TRBJ2-3; tentatively, D is TRBD2 (7 bases). Deletions cut 7 bases from V and 3 bases from J, with 17 bases between. CDR1 is WSHSY and CDR2 is SAAADI in the germline V gene. The CDR3 is 15 amino acids.

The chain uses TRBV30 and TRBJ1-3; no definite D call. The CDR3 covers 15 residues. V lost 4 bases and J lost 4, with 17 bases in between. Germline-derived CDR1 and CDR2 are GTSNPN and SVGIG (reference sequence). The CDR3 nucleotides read TGTGCCTGGAATATTGGGGAGACACAAGGAAACACCATATATTTT. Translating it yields CAWNIGETQGNTIYF.

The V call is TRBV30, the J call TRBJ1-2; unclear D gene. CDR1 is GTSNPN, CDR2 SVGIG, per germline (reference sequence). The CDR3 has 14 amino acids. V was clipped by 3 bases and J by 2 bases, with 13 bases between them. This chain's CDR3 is CAWRVGKTNYGYTF. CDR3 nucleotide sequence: TGTGCCTGGAGGGTTGGAAAGACGAACTATGGCTACACCTTC.

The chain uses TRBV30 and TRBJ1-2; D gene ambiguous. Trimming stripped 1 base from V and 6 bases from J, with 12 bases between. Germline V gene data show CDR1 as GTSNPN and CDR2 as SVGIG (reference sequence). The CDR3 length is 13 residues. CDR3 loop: CAWSGPGRNGYTF. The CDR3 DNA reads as TGTGCCTGGAGTGGGCCCGGTCGGAATGGCTACACCTTC.

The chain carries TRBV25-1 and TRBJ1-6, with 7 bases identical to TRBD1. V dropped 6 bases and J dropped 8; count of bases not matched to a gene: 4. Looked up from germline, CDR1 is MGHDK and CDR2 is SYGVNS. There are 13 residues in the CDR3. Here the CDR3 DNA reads TGTGCCAGCAGGAGGGGGACAGATTCACCCCTCCACTTT. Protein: CASRRGTDSPLHF.